This is a list of T cell receptor beta chains from one sample in a study of T cells in Graves' hyperthyroidism and ophthalmopathy. MiXCR, applied by TCRdb to the multiplex PCR reads, yields one record per CDR3 protein. The data show under 350,000 distinct CDR3 sequences, with roughly an eighth seen just once and 34% held by the top ten. Sequenced: blood. The receptors derive from a woman between 40 and 55 years old with Graves' ophthalmopathy. Each CDR3 is given with its conserved first and last residue. The D gene is left open where the match is weak. Clone size is stated in some rows and not others, as once, few, many or a class when expanded.

d_gene	v_gene	len	j_gene	abundance	CDR3nt	CDR3aa
TRBD2	TRBV10-2	14	TRBJ2-7	many	TGCGCCAGCAGTGGCCTAGCGGAGAACTACGAGCAGTACTTC	CASSGLAENYEQYF
TRBD2	TRBV20-1	15	TRBJ2-3	few	TGCAGTGCTCAAAGGCGGGGGGGAGGGACAGATACGCAGTATTTT	CSAQRRGGGTDTQYF
.	TRBV20-1	14	TRBJ2-5	many	TGCAGTGCTAGAGATCAGGAGGTTACGGAGACCCAGTACTTC	CSARDQEVTETQYF
.	TRBV7-8	17	TRBJ1-5	few	TGTGCCAGCAGCCCCCGCGGGTCCGGGGTTAGCAATCAGCCCCAGCATTTT	CASSPRGSGVSNQPQHF
TRBD1	TRBV6-2/TRBV6-3	15	TRBJ2-2	.	TGTGCCAGCACTCCTCAGGGGGCCCGAGGCCGGGAGCTGTTTTTT	CASTPQGARGRELFF
.	TRBV6-5	13	TRBJ2-7	many	TGTGCCAGCAGTCTGACTTTTGCCTACGAGCAGTACTTC	CASSLTFAYEQYF
.	TRBV2	12	TRBJ2-3	many	TGTGCCAGCAGGGGATACTCGGATACGCAGTATTTT	CASRGYSDTQYF
TRBD2	TRBV28	15	TRBJ2-1	many	TGTGCCAGCAGTTTACCGATAGCGGGAGTACAGGAGCAGTTCTTC	CASSLPIAGVQEQFF
TRBD1	TRBV5-1	15	TRBJ2-1	.	TGCGCCAGCAGCAAGGACAGGAGCTCCTACAATGAGCAGTTCTTC	CASSKDRSSYNEQFF
TRBD2	TRBV20-1	17	TRBJ2-3	many	TGCAGTGCTATAGGACTAGCGGGAGTGACGGGCACAGATACGCAGTATTTT	CSAIGLAGVTGTDTQYF
.	TRBV4-1	15	TRBJ2-2	few	TGCGCCAGCAGCCTCGGACATTTGAACACCGGGGAGCTGTTTTTT	CASSLGHLNTGELFF
TRBD1	TRBV7-9	14	TRBJ1-4	.	TGTGCCAGCAGCTTCGCAGGGGGCGGTGAAAAACTGTTTTTT	CASSFAGGGEKLFF
.	TRBV5-1	15	TRBJ1-1	few	TGCGCCAGCAGCTTAGGGGCAGGGGCGAACACTGAAGCTTTCTTT	CASSLGAGANTEAFF
.	TRBV10-2	13	TRBJ2-3	many	TGCGCCAGCCTCCGGGCAGACTCAGATACGCAGTATTTT	CASLRADSDTQYF
.	TRBV28	11	TRBJ1-1	many	TGTGCCAGCAGCCAGGGTTATGTAGCTTTCTTT	CASSQGYVAFF
TRBD1	TRBV5-1	15	TRBJ1-2	.	TGCGCCAGCAGCTCACAGGGGCAGAAACCATATGGCTACACCTTC	CASSSQGQKPYGYTF